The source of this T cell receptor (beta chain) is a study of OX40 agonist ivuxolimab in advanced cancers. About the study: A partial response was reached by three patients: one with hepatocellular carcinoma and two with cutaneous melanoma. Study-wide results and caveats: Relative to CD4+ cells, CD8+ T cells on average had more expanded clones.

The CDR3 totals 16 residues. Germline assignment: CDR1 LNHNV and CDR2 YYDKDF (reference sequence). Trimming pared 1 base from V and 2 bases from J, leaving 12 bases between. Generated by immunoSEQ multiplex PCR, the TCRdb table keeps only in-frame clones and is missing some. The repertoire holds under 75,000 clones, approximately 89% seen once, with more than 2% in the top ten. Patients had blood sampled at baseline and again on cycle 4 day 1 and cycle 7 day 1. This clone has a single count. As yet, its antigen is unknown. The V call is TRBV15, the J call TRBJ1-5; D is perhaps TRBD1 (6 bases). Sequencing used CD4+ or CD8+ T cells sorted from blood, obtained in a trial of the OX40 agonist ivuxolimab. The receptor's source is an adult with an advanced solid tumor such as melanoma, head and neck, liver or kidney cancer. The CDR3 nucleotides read TGTGCCACCAGCAGAGGGGCGGGGGCGGGCAATCAGCCCCAGCATTTT. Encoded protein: CATSRGAGAGNQPQHF.